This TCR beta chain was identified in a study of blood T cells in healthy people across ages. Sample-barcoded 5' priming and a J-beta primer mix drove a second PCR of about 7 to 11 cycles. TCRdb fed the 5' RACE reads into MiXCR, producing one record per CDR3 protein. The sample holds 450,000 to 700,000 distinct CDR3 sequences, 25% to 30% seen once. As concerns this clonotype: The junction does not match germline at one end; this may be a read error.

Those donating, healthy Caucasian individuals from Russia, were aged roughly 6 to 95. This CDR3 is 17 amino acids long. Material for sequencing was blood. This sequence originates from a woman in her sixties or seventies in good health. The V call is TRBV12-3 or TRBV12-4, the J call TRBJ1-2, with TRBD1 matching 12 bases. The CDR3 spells CASSSGTGGAFVCGYIF. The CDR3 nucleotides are TGTGCCAGCAGTTCCGGGACAGGGGGCGCGTTTGTCTGTGGCTACATCTTC.